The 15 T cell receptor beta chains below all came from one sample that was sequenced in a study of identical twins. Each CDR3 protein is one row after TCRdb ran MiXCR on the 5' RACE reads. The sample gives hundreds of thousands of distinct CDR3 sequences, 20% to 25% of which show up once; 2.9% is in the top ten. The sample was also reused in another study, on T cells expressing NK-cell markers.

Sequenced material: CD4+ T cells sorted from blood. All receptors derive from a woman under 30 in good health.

The chain's CDR3 is CASREGTGRQETQYF. CDR3 bases: TGTGCCAGCAGGGAAGGGACAGGGCGACAAGAGACCCAGTACTTC. The genes are TRBV5-4 and TRBJ2-5, with 9 bases lining up with TRBD1. Germline lookup yields CDR1 SGHNT and CDR2 YYREEE (reference sequence). The CDR3 has 15 residues. The trim removed 5 bases at V and 2 bases at J, leaving 7 bases unmatched.

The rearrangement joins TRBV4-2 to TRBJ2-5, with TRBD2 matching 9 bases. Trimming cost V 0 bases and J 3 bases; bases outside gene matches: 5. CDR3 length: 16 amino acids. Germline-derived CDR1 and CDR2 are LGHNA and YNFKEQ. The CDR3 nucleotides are TGTGCCAGCAGCCAAGAAGCTCTAGCGGGGAAAGAGACCCAGTACTTC. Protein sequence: CASSQEALAGKETQYF.

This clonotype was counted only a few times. CDR3 protein: CSASGWGGRYNEQFF. The CDR3 coding sequence is TGCAGTGCTAGCGGGTGGGGGGGCCGATACAATGAGCAGTTCTTC. The gene calls are TRBV20-1 and TRBJ2-1, with a weak D call TRBD2 (7 bases). Germline CDR1 is DFQATT and CDR2 is SNEGSKA (reference sequence). The ends were cut back, 3 bases at V and 4 bases at J, with 16 bases in the middle. The CDR3 sequence is 15 residues long.

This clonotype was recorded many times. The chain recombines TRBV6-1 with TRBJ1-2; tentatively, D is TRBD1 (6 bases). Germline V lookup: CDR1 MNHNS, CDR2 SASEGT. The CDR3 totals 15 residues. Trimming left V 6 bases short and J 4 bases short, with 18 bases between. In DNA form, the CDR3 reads TGTGCCAGCAGCCTCGGGGGGGCGCGCGGCTATGGCTACACCTTC. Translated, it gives CASSLGGARGYGYTF.

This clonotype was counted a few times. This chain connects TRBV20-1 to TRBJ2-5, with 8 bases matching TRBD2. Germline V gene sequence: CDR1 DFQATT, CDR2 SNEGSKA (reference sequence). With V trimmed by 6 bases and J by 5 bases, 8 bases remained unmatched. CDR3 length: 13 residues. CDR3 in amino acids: CSADASGGETQYF. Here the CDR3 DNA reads TGCAGTGCGGATGCCAGCGGGGGTGAGACCCAGTACTTC.

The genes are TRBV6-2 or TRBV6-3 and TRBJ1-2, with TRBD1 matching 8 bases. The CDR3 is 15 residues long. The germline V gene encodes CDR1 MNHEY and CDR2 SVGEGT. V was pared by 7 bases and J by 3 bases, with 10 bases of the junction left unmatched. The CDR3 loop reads CASMPRGHLDYGYTF. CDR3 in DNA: TGTGCCAGCATGCCCAGGGGGCATTTGGACTATGGCTACACCTTC.

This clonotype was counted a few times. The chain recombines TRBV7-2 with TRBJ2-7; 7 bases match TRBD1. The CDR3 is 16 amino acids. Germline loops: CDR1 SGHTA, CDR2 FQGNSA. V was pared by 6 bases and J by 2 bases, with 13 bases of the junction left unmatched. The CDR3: CASSTLRGQATYEQYF. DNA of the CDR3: TGTGCCAGCAGTACTCTTCGAGGACAGGCTACCTACGAGCAGTACTTC.

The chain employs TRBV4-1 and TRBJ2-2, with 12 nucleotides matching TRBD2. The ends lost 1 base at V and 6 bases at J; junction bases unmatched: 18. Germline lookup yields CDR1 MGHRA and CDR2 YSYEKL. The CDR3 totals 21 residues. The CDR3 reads CASSQGPLAGGPVRHSGELFF. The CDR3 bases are TGCGCCAGCAGCCAAGGGCCCCTAGCGGGAGGGCCGGTTCGCCATTCCGGGGAGCTGTTTTTT.

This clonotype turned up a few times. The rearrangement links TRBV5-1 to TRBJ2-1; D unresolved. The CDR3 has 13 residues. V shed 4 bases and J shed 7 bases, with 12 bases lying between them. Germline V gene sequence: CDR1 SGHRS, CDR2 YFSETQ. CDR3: CASSLAEENEQFF. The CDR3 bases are TGCGCCAGCAGCCTCGCCGAGGAGAATGAGCAGTTCTTC.

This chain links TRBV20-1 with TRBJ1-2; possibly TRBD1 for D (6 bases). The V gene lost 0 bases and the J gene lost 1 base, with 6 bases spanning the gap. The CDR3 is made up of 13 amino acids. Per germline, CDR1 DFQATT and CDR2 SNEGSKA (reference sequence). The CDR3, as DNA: TGCAGTGCTAGAGAACAGGGTAACTATGGCTACACCTTC. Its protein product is CSAREQGNYGYTF.

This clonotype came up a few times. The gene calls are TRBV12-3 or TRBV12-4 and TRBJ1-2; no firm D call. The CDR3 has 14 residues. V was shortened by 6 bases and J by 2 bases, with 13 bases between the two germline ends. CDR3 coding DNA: TGTGCCAGCAGCCTAGGACGGCTAAACTATGGCTACACCTTC. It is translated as CASSLGRLNYGYTF.

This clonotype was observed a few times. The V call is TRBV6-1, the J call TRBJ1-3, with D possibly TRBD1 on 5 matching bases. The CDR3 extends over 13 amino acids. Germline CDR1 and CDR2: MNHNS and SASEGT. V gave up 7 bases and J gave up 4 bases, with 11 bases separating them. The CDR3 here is CASKGRQGNTIYF. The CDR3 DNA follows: TGTGCCAGCAAGGGGCGACAGGGAAACACCATATATTTT.

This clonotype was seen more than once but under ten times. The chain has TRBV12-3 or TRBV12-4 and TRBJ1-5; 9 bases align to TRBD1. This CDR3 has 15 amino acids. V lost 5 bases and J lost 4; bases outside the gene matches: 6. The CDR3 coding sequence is TGTGCCAGCAGTCCCCGACAGGGGGTAAATCAGCCCCAGCATTTT. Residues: CASSPRQGVNQPQHF.

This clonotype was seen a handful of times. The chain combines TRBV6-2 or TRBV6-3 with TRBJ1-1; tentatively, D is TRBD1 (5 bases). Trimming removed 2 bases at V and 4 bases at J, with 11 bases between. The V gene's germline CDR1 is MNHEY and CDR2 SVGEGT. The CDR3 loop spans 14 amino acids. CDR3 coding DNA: TGTGCCAGCAGTTACCGGGGGGACGTCACTGAAGCTTTCTTT. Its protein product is CASSYRGDVTEAFF.

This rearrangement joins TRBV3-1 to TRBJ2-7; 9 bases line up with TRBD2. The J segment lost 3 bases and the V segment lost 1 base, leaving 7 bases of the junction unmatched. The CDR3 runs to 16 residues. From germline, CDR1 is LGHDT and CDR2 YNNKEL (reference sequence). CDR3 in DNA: TGTGCCAGCAGCCAAGTCCCTAGCGGGGCGATCTACGAGCAGTACTTC. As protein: CASSQVPSGAIYEQYF.